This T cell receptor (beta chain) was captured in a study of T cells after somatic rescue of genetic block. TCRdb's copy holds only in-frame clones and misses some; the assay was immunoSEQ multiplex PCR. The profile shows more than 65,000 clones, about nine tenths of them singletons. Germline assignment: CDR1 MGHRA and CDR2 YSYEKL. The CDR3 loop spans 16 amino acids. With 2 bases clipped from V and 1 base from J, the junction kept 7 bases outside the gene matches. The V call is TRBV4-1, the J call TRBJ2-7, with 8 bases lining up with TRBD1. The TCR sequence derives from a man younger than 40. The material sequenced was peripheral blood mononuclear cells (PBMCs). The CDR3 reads CASSQIQGVGSYEQYF. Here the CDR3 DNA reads TGCGCCAGCAGCCAAATACAGGGGGTGGGGTCCTACGAGCAGTACTTC.